This T cell receptor (beta chain) was identified during a study of human T cells and chemical hapten exposure. Germline V gene data show CDR1 as KGHSH and CDR2 as LQKENI. The CDR3 is made up of 15 amino acids. The trim removed 4 bases at V and 3 bases at J, leaving 7 bases unmatched. This clonotype has more than one count but fewer than ten. Time point specified: pre-sensitization, week 0. Treatment given: therapeutic diphenylcyclopropenone sensitization with weekly scalp DPC. MiXCR was run by TCRdb on the RACE reads, yielding one entry per CDR3 protein. The table includes around 250,000 distinct CDR3 sequences, approximately 8.6% detected once.

The chain links TRBV18 to TRBJ2-5, with 8 bases fitting TRBD1. The source was whole blood, collected in connection with sensitization to the hapten diphenylcyclopropenone (DPC). The sequence was collected from a woman between 35 and 50 years old with alopecia areata. Some clones in this sample may be carry-over from other donors' samples. CDR3 nucleotide sequence: TGTGCCAGCTCACGGTTACAGGGGGTAGAAGAGACCCAGTACTTC. This gives the protein CASSRLQGVEETQYF.